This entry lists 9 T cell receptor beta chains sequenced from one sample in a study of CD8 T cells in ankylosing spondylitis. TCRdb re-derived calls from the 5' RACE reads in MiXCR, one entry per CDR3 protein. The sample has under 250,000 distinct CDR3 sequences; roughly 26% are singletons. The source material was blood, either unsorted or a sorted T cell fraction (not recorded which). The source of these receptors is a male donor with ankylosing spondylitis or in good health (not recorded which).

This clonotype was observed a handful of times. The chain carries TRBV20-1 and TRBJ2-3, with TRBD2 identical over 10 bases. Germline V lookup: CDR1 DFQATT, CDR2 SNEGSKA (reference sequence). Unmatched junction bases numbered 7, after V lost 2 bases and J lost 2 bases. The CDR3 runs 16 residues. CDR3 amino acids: CSARSSSGSATDTQYF. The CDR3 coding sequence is TGCAGTGCTAGATCCTCTAGCGGGAGCGCCACAGATACGCAGTATTTT.

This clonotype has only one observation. The CDR3 DNA sequence: TGTGCCAGCAGCCAAGGGGGGACCCTCAATGAGCAGTTCTTC. Protein: CASSQGGTLNEQFF. The gene calls are TRBV4-2 and TRBJ2-1; D is possibly TRBD1 or TRBD2 (5 bases each). Germline CDR1 is LGHNA and CDR2 is YNFKEQ. The CDR3 is 14 amino acids. V dropped 1 base and J dropped 6 bases, with 10 bases sitting between them.

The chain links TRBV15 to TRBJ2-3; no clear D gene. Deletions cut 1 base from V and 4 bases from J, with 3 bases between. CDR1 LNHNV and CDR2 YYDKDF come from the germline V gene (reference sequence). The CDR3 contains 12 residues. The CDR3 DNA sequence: TGTGCCACCAGCAGAGGGGCAGATACGCAGTATTTT. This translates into CATSRGADTQYF. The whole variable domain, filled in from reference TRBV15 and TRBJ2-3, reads DAMVIQNPRYQVTQFGKPVTLSCSQTLNHNVMYWYQQKSSQAPKLLFHYYDKDFNNEADTPDNFQSRRPNTSFCFLDIRSPGLGDTAMYLCATSRGADTQYFGPGTRLTVL.

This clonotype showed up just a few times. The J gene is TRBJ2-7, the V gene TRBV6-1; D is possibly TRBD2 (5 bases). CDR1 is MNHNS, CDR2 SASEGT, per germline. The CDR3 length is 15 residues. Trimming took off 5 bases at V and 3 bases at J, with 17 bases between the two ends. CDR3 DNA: TGTGCCAGCAGTCGTGGGCACGACCGGGACTACGAGCAGTACTTC. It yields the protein CASSRGHDRDYEQYF.

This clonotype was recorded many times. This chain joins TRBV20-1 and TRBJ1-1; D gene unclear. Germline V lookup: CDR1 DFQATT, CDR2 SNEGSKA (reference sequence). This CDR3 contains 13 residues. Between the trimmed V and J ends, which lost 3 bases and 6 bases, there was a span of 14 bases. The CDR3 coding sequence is TGCAGTGCTAGTCGGGGTAGGAGCTCTGAAGCTTTCTTT. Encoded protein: CSASRGRSSEAFF.

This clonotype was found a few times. CDR3 sequence (DNA): TGTGCCAGCAGCTCGGGACTACCTGAAGCTTTCTTT. It translates to CASSSGLPEAFF. V and J are TRBV5-6 and TRBJ1-1; the D gene is possibly TRBD1 (5 bases). Germline assignment: CDR1 SGHDT and CDR2 YYEEEE. This CDR3 has 12 amino acids. Deletions cut 3 bases from V and 6 bases from J, with 9 bases between. Full variable domain (rest looked up from reference TRBV5-6 and TRBJ1-1): DAGVTQSPTHLIKTRGQQVTLRCSPKSGHDTVSWYQQALGQGPQFIFQYYEEEERQRGNFPDRFSGHQFPNYSSELNVNALLLGDSALYLCASSSGLPEAFFGQGTRLTVV.

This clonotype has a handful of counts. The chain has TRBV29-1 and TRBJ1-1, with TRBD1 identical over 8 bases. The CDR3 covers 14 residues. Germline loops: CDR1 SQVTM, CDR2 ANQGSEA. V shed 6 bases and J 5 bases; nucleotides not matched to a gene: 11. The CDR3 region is CSVRVGTGGTEAFF. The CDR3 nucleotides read TGCAGCGTCAGAGTAGGGACAGGAGGGACTGAAGCTTTCTTT.

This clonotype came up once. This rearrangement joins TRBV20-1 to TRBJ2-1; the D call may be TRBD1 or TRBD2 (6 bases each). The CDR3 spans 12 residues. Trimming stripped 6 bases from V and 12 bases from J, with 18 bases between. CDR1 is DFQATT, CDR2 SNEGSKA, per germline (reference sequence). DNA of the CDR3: TGCAGTGCGGCGGGACTCGAAGGGGGGCAGTTCTTC. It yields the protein CSAAGLEGGQFF.

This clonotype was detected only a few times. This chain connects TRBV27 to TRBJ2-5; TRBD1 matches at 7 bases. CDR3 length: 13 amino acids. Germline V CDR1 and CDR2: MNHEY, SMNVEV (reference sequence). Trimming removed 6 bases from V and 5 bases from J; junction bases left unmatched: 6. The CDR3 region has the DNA TGTGCCAGCAGCTCTACAGGGGTTGAGACCCAGTACTTC. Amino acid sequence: CASSSTGVETQYF.